This T cell receptor beta chain is drawn from a study of neoadjuvant nivolumab and ipilimumab in lung cancer. General study points: Only two of four nivolumab-treated tumors gained richness and clonality by surgery. A small number of samples were TCR sequenced.

Trimming cost V 0 bases and J 4 bases, with 6 bases left between them. The CDR3 length is 12 residues. In germline, CDR1 is GTSNPN, CDR2 SVGIG (reference sequence). The table came from immunoSEQ multiplex PCR; TCRdb's copy has only in-frame clones and leaves some out. The sample consists of roughly 14,000 clones, approximately 68% of them appearing once. A remark on this clone: Its specificity is unknown.

The TCR comes from an adult with non-small cell lung cancer. The V and J genes are TRBV30 and TRBJ1-2; D unresolved. The specimen was peripheral blood, collected after neoadjuvant nivolumab, alone or with ipilimumab, at or shortly before surgery. CDR3 protein: CAWSVRAYGYTF. As DNA, the CDR3 is TGTGCCTGGAGTGTTCGGGCCTATGGCTACACCTTC.